This record covers a single T cell receptor beta chain. This sample is drawn from a study of cytomegalovirus exposure and HLA in healthy donors. V gave up 5 bases and J gave up 5 bases; unmatched junction bases: 11. CDR1 LNHDA and CDR2 SQIVND come from the germline V gene (reference sequence). CDR3 length equals 15 residues. PCR employed 60 Vbeta and 13 Jbeta primers. The table came from immunoSEQ multiplex PCR; TCRdb's copy has only in-frame clones and leaves some out. The sample holds 150,000 or so clones, more than 75% seen once. The sequenced material came from PBMCs. The receptor comes from a man between 18 and 29 years old in good health and CMV-seropositive. This sequence joins TRBV19 and TRBJ2-5; 7 bases agree with TRBD1. The CDR3 bases are TGTGCCAGTAGTCCCCGGACAGGAACGGCGGAGACCCAGTACTTC. Translation gives CASSPRTGTAETQYF.